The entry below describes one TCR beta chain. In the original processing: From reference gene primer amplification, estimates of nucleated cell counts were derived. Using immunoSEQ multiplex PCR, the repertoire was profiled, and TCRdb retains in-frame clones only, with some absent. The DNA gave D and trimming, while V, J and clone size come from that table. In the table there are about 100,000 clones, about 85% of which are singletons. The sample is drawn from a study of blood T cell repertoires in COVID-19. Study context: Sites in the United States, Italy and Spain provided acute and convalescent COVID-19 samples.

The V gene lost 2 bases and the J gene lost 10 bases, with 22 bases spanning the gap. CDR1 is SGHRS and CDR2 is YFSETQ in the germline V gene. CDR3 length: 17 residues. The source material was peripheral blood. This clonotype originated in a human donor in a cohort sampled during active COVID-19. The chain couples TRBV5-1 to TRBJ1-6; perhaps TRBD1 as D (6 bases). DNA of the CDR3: TGCGCCAGCAGCTTCTCACCAATACGGACAGTACCATCACCCCTCCACTTT. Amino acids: CASSFSPIRTVPSPLHF.